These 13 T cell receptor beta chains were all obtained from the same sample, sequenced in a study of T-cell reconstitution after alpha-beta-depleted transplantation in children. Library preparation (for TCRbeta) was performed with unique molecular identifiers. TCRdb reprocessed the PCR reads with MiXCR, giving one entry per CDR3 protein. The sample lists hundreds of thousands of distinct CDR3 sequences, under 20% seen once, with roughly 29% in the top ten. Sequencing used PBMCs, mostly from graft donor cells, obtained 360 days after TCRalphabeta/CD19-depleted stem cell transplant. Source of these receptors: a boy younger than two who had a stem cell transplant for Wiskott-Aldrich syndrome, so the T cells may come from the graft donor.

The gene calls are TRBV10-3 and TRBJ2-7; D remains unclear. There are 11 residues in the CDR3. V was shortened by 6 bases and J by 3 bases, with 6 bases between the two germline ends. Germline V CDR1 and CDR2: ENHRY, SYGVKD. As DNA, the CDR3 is TGTGCCATCAGGGTCCTCTACGAGCAGTACTTC. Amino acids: CAIRVLYEQYF.

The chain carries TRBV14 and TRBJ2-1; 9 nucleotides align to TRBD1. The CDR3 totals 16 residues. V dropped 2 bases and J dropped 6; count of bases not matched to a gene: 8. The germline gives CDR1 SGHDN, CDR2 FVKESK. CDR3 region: CASSQWAGQGLNEQFF. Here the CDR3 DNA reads TGTGCCAGCAGCCAATGGGCCGGACAGGGGCTCAATGAGCAGTTCTTC.

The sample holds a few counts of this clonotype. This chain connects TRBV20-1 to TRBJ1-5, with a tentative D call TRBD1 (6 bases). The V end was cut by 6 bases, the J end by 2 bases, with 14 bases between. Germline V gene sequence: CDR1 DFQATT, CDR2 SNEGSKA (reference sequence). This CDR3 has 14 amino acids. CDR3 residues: CSAARGLGNQPQHF. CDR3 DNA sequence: TGCAGTGCGGCCCGGGGGCTCGGCAATCAGCCCCAGCATTTT.

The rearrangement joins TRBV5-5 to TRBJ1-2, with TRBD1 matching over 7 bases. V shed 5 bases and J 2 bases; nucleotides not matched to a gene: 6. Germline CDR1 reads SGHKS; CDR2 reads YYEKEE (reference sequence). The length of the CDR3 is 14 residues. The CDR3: CASRNDRENYGYTF. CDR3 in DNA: TGTGCCAGCAGGAATGACAGGGAGAACTATGGCTACACCTTC. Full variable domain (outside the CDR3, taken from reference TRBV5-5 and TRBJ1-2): DAGVTQSPTHLIKTRGQQVTLRCSPISGHKSVSWYQQVLGQGPQFIFQYYEKEERGRGNFPDRFSARQFPNYSSELNVNALLLGDSALYLCASRNDRENYGYTFGSGTRLTVV.

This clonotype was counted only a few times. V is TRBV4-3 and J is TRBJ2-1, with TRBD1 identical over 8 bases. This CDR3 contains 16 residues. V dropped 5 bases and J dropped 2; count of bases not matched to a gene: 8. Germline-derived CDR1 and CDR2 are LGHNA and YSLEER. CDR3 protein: CASSNSPGQAYNEQFF. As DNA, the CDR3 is TGCGCCAGCAGCAACTCACCGGGACAGGCCTACAATGAGCAGTTCTTC.

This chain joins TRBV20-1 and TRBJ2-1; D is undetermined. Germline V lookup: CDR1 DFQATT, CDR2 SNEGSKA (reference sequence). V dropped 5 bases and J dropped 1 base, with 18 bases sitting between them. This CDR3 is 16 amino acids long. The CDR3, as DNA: TGCAGTGCTCGTCCACATCTAGACGATTCCTACAATGAGCAGTTCTTC. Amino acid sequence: CSARPHLDDSYNEQFF.

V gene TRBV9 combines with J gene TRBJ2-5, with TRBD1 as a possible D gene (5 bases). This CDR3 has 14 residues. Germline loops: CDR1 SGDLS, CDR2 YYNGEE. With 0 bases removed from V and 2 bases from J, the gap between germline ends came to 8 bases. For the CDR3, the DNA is TGTGCCAGCAGCGTAGGGGGCTGGCAAGAGACCCAGTACTTC. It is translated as CASSVGGWQETQYF.

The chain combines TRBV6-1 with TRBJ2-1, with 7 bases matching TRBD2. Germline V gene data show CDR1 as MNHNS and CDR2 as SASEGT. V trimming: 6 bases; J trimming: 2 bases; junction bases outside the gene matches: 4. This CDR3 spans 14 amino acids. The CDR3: CASRLRGTYNEQFF. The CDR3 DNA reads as TGTGCCAGCAGACTGCGGGGGACCTACAATGAGCAGTTCTTC.

The CDR3 sequence is CASSLGRKNQPQHF. CDR3 in DNA: TGTGCCAGCAGCCTTGGAAGGAAAAATCAGCCCCAGCATTTT. This chain joins TRBV12-3 or TRBV12-4 and TRBJ1-5, with D hard to call. The length of the CDR3 is 14 residues. With 6 bases removed from V and 4 bases from J, the gap between germline ends came to 13 bases.

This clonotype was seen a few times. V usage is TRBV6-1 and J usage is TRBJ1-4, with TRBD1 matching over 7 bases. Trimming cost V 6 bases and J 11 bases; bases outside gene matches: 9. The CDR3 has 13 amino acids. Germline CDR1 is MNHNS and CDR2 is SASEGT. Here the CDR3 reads CASRTQGSGKLFF. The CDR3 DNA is TGTGCCAGCAGAACACAGGGGAGTGGTAAACTGTTTTTT.

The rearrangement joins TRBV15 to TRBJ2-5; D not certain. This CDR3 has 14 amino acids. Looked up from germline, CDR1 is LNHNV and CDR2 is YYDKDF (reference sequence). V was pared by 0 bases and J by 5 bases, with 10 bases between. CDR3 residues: CATSRDPVWETQYF. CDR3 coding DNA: TGTGCCACCAGCAGAGATCCGGTGTGGGAGACCCAGTACTTC.

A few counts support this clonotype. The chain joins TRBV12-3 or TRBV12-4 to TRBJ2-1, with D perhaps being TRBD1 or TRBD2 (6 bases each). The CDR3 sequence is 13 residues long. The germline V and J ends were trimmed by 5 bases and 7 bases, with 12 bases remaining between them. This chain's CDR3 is CASSRGLWNEQFF. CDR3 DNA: TGTGCCAGCAGTCGGGGGCTATGGAATGAGCAGTTCTTC.

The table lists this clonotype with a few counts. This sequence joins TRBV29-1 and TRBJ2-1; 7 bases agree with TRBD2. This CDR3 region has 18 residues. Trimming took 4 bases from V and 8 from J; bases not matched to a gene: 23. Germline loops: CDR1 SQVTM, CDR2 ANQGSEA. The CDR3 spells CSVGLDGRSRIRIHEQFF. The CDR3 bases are TGCAGCGTTGGGCTGGACGGGAGGTCCCGAATACGAATCCATGAGCAGTTCTTC.